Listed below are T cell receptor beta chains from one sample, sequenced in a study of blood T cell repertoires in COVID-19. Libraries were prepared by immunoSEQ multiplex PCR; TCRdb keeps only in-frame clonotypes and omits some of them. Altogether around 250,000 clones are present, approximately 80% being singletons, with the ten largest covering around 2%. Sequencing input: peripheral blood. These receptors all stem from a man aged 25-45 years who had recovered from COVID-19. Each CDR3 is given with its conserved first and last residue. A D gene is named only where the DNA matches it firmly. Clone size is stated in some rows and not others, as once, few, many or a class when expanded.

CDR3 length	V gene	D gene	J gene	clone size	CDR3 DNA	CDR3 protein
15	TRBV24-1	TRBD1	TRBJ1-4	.	TGTGCCACCGGAACCGGGACAGGGGATTCTGAAAAACTGTTTTTT	CATGTGTGDSEKLFF
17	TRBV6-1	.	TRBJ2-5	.	TGTGCCAGCAGTGACGGTTTGGGGGCAGGGGTGATGGAGACCCAGTACTTC	CASSDGLGAGVMETQYF
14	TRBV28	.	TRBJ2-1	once	TGTGCCAGCAGAGTGTCGGACAGAGGGAATGAGCAGTTCTTC	CASRVSDRGNEQFF
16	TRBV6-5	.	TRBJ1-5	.	TGTGCCAGCAGTTACTCTGGACAGATTAGCAATCAGCCCCAGCATTTT	CASSYSGQISNQPQHF
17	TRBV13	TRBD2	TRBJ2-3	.	TGTGCCAGCAGCTCGGATCCTAGCGGGGGGGTCACAGATACGCAGTATTTT	CASSSDPSGGVTDTQYF
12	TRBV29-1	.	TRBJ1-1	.	TGCAGCGCATACAGGGTTCGTGCTGAAGCTTTCTTT	CSAYRVRAEAFF
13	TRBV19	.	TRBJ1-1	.	TGTGCCAGTAGCCTGACAGGGAACACTGAAGCTTTCTTT	CASSLTGNTEAFF
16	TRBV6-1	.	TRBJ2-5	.	TGTGCCAGCAGTGAAGTCGGTAGGGGCGATCGGGAGACCCAGTACTTC	CASSEVGRGDRETQYF
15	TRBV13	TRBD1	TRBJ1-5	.	TGTGCCAGCAGCTTACAGGGGGACGGCAATCAGCCCCAGCATTTT	CASSLQGDGNQPQHF
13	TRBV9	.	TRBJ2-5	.	TGTGCCAGCAGCGTAAAGCTCCAAGAGACCCAGTACTTC	CASSVKLQETQYF
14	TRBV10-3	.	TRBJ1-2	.	TGTGCCATCAGTGAGGACAGCGCGAGCTATGGCTACACCTTC	CAISEDSASYGYTF
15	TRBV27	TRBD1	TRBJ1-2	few	TGTGCCAGTTCTCCCACAGGGGGTGAGGTCTATGGCTACACCTTC	CASSPTGGEVYGYTF
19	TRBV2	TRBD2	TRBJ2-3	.	TGTGCCAGCAGCGAGAATCTAGCGGGGGGACTGAGGGTCACAGATACGCAGTATTTT	CASSENLAGGLRVTDTQYF
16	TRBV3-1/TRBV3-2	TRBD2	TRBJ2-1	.	TGTGCCAGCAGCCAAGATTGGACTAGCGGGGCCAATGAGCAGTTCTTC	CASSQDWTSGANEQFF
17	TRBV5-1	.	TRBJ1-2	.	TGCGCCAGCAGCCGGGATGGACAGTCGGATCGATTTTATGGCTACACCTTC	CASSRDGQSDRFYGYTF
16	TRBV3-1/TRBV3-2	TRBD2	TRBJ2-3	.	TGTGCCAGCAGCCAAGATCGGGGGGAGCCCACAGATACGCAGTATTTT	CASSQDRGEPTDTQYF
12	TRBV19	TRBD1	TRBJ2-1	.	TGTGCCAGTAGTGGGACAGCCGATGAGCAGTTCTTC	CASSGTADEQFF
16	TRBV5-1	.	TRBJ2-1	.	TGCGCCAGCAGCTTGGCCGCCGGGGTTCCCTACAATGAGCAGTTCTTC	CASSLAAGVPYNEQFF
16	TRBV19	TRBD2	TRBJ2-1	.	TGTGCCAGTAGTATAGATCATGGGAGCGGGGGCAATGAGCAGTTCTTC	CASSIDHGSGGNEQFF
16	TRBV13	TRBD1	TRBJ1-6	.	TGTGCCAGCAGCTCCTCCTACAGGGGCCAAAATTCACCCCTCCACTTT	CASSSSYRGQNSPLHF
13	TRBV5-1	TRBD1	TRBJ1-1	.	TGCGCCAGCAGCGCCCAGGGGGCCACTGAAGCTTTCTTT	CASSAQGATEAFF
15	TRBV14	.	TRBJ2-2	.	TGTGCCAGCCCCCAACAGTTACCGAACACCGGGGAGCTGTTTTTT	CASPQQLPNTGELFF
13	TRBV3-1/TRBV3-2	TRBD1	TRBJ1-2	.	TGTGCCAGCAGCCAAGAGGACAGGCGGGGCTACACCTTC	CASSQEDRRGYTF
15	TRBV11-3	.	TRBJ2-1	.	TGTGCCAGCAGCTTATCTCGGGGGGCAGGCTATGAGCAGTTCTTC	CASSLSRGAGYEQFF
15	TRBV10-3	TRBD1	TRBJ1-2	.	TGTGCCATCAGCTCGGACGAAGGGGACAGGGGAGGCTACACCTTC	CAISSDEGDRGGYTF
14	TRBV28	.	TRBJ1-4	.	TGTGCCAGCAGTTTATCGAGCTCTGGTGAAAAACTGTTTTTT	CASSLSSSGEKLFF
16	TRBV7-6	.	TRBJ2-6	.	TGTGCCAGCAGCGAAGGACAGAGCTCTGGGGCCAACGTCCTGACTTTC	CASSEGQSSGANVLTF
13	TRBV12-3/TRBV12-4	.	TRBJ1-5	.	TGTGCCAGCAGCCAGAATAGCAATCAGCCCCAGCATTTT	CASSQNSNQPQHF
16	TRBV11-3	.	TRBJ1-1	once	TGTGCCAGCAGCTTAGGGGGTCGGGGGGCGCGAACTGAAGCTTTCTTT	CASSLGGRGARTEAFF
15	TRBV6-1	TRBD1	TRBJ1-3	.	TGTGCCAGCAGTGAAAGGACAGGGCTACGGAACACCATATATTTT	CASSERTGLRNTIYF
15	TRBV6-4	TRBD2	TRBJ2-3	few	TGTGCCAGCAGTACTGGGACTAGCGGGGGAGATACGCAGTATTTT	CASSTGTSGGDTQYF
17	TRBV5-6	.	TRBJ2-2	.	TGTGCCAGCAGCCTCAAGGACAGATCGCCGAACACCGGGGAGCTGTTTTTT	CASSLKDRSPNTGELFF
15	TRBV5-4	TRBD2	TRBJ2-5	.	TGTGCCAGCAGCTTGATCGGGGGGGCCCAGGAGACCCAGTACTTC	CASSLIGGAQETQYF
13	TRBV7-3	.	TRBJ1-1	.	TGTGCCAGCGCGCCTTGGGCCTACACTGAAGCTTTCTTT	CASAPWAYTEAFF
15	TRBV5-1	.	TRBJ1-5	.	TGCGCCAGCAGCTTGGGAGGGAACCCCCACCAGCCCCAGCATTTT	CASSLGGNPHQPQHF
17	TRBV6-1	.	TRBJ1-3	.	TGTGCCAGCAGTGACGACGCGGGAGGATTCTCTGGAAACACCATATATTTT	CASSDDAGGFSGNTIYF
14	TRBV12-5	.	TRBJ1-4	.	TGTGCTAGTGCGGGGGTTGGCTCTAATGAAAAACTGTTTTTT	CASAGVGSNEKLFF
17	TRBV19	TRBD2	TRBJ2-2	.	TGTGCCAGTAGTACGGGACTAGCGGGGGGCTTCACCGGGGAGCTGTTTTTT	CASSTGLAGGFTGELFF
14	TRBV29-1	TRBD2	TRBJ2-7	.	TGCAGCGTTGGAGGTAGGGAGGGCTCCTACGAGCAGTACTTC	CSVGGREGSYEQYF
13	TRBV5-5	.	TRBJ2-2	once	TGTGCCAGCACCCGACCCGGGAACGGGGAGCTGTTTTTT	CASTRPGNGELFF
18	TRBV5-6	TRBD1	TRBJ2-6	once	TGTGCCAGCAGCTTTTGGGGGACAGCTATCTCTGGGGCCAACGTCCTGACTTTC	CASSFWGTAISGANVLTF
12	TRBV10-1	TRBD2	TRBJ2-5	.	TGCGCCAGCAGTGGCGGGGGGGAGACCCAGTACTTC	CASSGGGETQYF
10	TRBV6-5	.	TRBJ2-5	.	TGTGCAGGGGGCCAAGAGACCCAGTACTTC	CAGGQETQYF
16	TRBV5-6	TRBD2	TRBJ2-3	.	TGTGCCAGCAGCTTGTACTCGGGGGGGCGATCAGATACGCAGTATTTT	CASSLYSGGRSDTQYF
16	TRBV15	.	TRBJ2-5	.	TGTGCCACCAGCAGAGGGGAAATGGGAGATCGGGAGACCCAGTACTTC	CATSRGEMGDRETQYF
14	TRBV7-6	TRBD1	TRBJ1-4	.	TGTGCCAGCAGCCACAGGGGGCGACATGAAAAACTGTTTTTT	CASSHRGRHEKLFF
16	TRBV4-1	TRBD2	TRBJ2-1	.	TGCGCCAGCAGCCAAGATCCCAGCGGGGGATACAATGAGCAGTTCTTC	CASSQDPSGGYNEQFF
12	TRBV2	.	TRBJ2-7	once	TGTGCCAGCAACACATATTGGCACGAGCAGTACTTC	CASNTYWHEQYF
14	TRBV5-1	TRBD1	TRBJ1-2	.	TGCGCCAGCAGCGCGAAGACAGGGGGCAATGGCTACACCTTC	CASSAKTGGNGYTF
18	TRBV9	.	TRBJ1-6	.	TGTGCCAGCAGCGTAACAGATATGACCGATAACTATAATTCACCCCTCCACTTT	CASSVTDMTDNYNSPLHF
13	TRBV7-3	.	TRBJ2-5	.	TGTGCCAGCAGCTCCTCGGGGCAAGAGACCCAGTACTTC	CASSSSGQETQYF
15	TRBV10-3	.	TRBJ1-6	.	TGTGCCATCAGTGAGTCTAGTGCAAGCAATTCACCCCTCCACTTT	CAISESSASNSPLHF
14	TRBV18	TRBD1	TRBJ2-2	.	TGTGCCAGCTCAGGACAGGACGCCACCGGGGAGCTGTTTTTT	CASSGQDATGELFF
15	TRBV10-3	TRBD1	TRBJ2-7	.	TGTGCCATCAGGGACACGGGACAGGGGTTCTACGAGCAGTACTTC	CAIRDTGQGFYEQYF
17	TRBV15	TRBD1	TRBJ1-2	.	TGTGCCACCAGCAGAGATTTAATCGGGCAGGGGGCTAGTGGCTACACCTTC	CATSRDLIGQGASGYTF
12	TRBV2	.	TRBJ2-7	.	TGTGCCAGCAGCCCGCGGGCCAGGGAGCAGTACTTC	CASSPRAREQYF
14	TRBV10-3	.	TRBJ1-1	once	TGTGCCGCCTGTGAGCGGACAGAGAACACTGAAGCTTTCTTT	CAACERTENTEAFF
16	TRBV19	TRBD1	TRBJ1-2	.	TGTGCCAGTAGTCTACTCGGGGACAGGATCGCCTATGGCTACACCTTC	CASSLLGDRIAYGYTF
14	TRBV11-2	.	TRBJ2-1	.	TGTGCCAGCAGCTTAGTTAGCTCCTACAATGAGCAGTTCTTC	CASSLVSSYNEQFF